Listed below are T cell receptor beta chains from one sample, sequenced in a study of identical twins. TCRdb called the 5' RACE reads again in MiXCR, with one record for every CDR3 protein. This table holds 750,000 to 950,000 distinct CDR3 sequences, roughly an eighth found once. Another study also made use of these data, one on yellow fever vaccine responses in identical twins.

Sequenced input: PBMCs. These receptors all stem from a woman aged 18 to 35 in good health. CDR3s include the opening cysteine and the closing phenylalanine or tryptophan. A D gene is named only where the DNA matches it firmly. Size is stated for part of the rows, as once, few or many counts, or as a class when the clone is expanded.

TGTGCCAGCAGTGAATGGGGACAGGGGACTGATGGCTACACCTTC	CASSEWGQGTDGYTF	TRBD1	TRBJ1-2	TRBV6-1	NA
TGCGCCAGCAGCTTGGAAGGGCAGATTCGTAATGGCTACACCTTC	CASSLEGQIRNGYTF	NA	TRBJ1-2	TRBV5-1	few
TGTGCCAGCAGTGATATCGACAGGGGGGATTCACCCCTCCACTTT	CASSDIDRGDSPLHF	TRBD1	TRBJ1-6	TRBV2	NA
TGTGCCAGTAGTATGGGTATGAGTCAAGAGACCCAGTACTTC	CASSMGMSQETQYF	NA	TRBJ2-5	TRBV19	NA
TGTGCCAGCAGTCCGGGACAGGATGATGGCTACACCTTC	CASSPGQDDGYTF	TRBD1	TRBJ1-2	TRBV6-1	few
TGTGCCACCAGTGGAGGGGGTGGCGAGCAGTACTTC	CATSGGGGEQYF	NA	TRBJ2-7	TRBV24-1	few
TGCGCCAGCAGCCAGGGACAGTCCGGGGAGCTGTTTTTT	CASSQGQSGELFF	TRBD1	TRBJ2-2	TRBV4-1	few
TGCAGCGTTGGACAAGGGGGAGAAGGTTCACCCCTCCACTTT	CSVGQGGEGSPLHF	NA	TRBJ1-6	TRBV29-1	NA
TGTGCCACCAGTGACCGGTCGAAGACAGCTTTCCAAGAGACCCAGTACTTC	CATSDRSKTAFQETQYF	NA	TRBJ2-5	TRBV24-1	few
TGCAGTGTCGAAACTTGGGGCAACTCCTACGAGCAGTACTTC	CSVETWGNSYEQYF	NA	TRBJ2-7	TRBV20-1	NA
TGTGCCAGCAGTCTAGGGTACTCCGGGACAGGGACAGATACGCAGTATTTT	CASSLGYSGTGTDTQYF	TRBD1	TRBJ2-3	TRBV6-2/TRBV6-3	few
TGCAGTGCTAGACCTGACTACTTC	CSARPDYF	NA	TRBJ2-1	TRBV20-1	few
TGTGCCAGCAGCAAAAGCGGGAGCCAGCTTGAGCAGTTCTTC	CASSKSGSQLEQFF	TRBD2	TRBJ2-1	TRBV7-2	few
TGTGCCACTGTCCCCCAAGCGGGAGTTTACACAGATACGCAGTATTTT	CATVPQAGVYTDTQYF	TRBD2	TRBJ2-3	TRBV12-3/TRBV12-4	NA
TGTGCCAGCAGCCAGACGGGACAGCCCCAGCATTTT	CASSQTGQPQHF	NA	TRBJ1-5	TRBV3-1	NA
TGTGCCACCAGTGCCCCGCCAAGCGGGAGGTTCAGGGAGACCCAGTACTTC	CATSAPPSGRFRETQYF	TRBD2	TRBJ2-5	TRBV24-1	NA
TGTGCCAGCATTACTAGCCGGGTCGGGACCGGGGAGCTGTTTTTT	CASITSRVGTGELFF	NA	TRBJ2-2	TRBV6-5	few
TGTGCCAGCAGTTTATTTGTAGGAGCGGAAGTAAATCCTAGCTCCTACAATGAGCAGTTCTTC	CASSLFVGAEVNPSSYNEQFF	NA	TRBJ2-1	TRBV12-3/TRBV12-4	NA
TGTGCCATCAGTGAGTCCCACTCCTTGAGAGGTACCTACAATGAGCAGTTCTTC	CAISESHSLRGTYNEQFF	NA	TRBJ2-1	TRBV10-3	NA
TGTGCCAGCAAGAAGACCGGACAGATAATTCAGCCCCAGCATTTT	CASKKTGQIIQPQHF	NA	TRBJ1-5	TRBV28	once